This T cell receptor (beta chain) was documented in a study of blood T cell repertoires in COVID-19. In the study overall: Acute-phase and convalescent COVID-19 samples originated in the United States, Italy and Spain. PBMCs, B-cell-depleted T cells, or T cells provided the cDNA or gDNA that made up the material.

Authors' analysis steps: Reference gene primers were amplified, and this amplification served to estimate nucleated cell counts. Only in-frame clones appear in the TCRdb table, and some are missing; sequencing was by immunoSEQ multiplex PCR. V and J calls and clone size follow that table, whereas D and trimming were derived from the DNA. Among some 280,000 clones listed, around 86% were seen once. Germline assignment: CDR1 SGDLS and CDR2 YYNGEE. Trimming took off 0 bases at V and 3 bases at J, with 16 bases between the two ends. The CDR3 is made up of 18 amino acids. The sequenced sample was peripheral blood. This clonotype was sampled from a woman in her thirties or forties who had recovered from COVID-19. The rearrangement links TRBV9 to TRBJ2-6; TRBD1 is a possible D gene (5 bases). CDR3 sequence (DNA): TGTGCCAGCAGCGTAGGTGGCAGGGTATACGGTGGGGCCAACGTCCTGACTTTC. Amino acids: CASSVGGRVYGGANVLTF.